This T cell receptor (beta chain) came from a study of beta chain features in type 1 diabetes. Study observations and caveats: A closer apparent resemblance between naive, central memory and Treg TCRB repertoires was seen in patients than in healthy donors. Type 1 diabetes patients showed a moderate but significant shortening of TCRB CDR3s in all four CD4+ subsets.

This clone was detected a few times. Antigen unknown. The investigators reverse transcribed all of the isolated RNA, so they sequenced expressed TCRB transcripts. Libraries were prepared by immunoSEQ multiplex PCR; TCRdb keeps only in-frame clonotypes and omits some of them. This table holds about 160,000 clones, approximately 10% found once. This CDR3 has 15 amino acids. Germline CDR1 MNHNY, CDR2 SVGAGI (reference sequence). V lost 2 bases and J lost 0; bases outside the gene matches: 4. The clonotype comes from a young woman with type 1 diabetes. V gene TRBV6-6 combines with J gene TRBJ2-7; 7 bases agree with TRBD1. Specimen: central memory CD4+ T cells from blood. CDR3 protein: CASSYLRDSSYEQYF. The CDR3 DNA sequence: TGTGCCAGCAGTTACCTTCGGGACAGCTCCTACGAGCAGTACTTC.